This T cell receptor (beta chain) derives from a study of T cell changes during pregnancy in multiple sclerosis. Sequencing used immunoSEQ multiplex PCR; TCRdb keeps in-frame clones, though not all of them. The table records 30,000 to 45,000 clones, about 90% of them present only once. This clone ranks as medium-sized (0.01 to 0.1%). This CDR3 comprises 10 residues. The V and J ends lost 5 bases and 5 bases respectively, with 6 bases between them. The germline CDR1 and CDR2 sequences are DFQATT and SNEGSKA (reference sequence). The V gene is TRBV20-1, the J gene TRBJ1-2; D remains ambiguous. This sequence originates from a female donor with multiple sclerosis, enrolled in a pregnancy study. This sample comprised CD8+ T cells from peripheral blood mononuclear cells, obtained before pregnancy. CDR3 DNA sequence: TGCAGTGCTCAGGAATATGGCTACACCTTC. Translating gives CSAQEYGYTF.